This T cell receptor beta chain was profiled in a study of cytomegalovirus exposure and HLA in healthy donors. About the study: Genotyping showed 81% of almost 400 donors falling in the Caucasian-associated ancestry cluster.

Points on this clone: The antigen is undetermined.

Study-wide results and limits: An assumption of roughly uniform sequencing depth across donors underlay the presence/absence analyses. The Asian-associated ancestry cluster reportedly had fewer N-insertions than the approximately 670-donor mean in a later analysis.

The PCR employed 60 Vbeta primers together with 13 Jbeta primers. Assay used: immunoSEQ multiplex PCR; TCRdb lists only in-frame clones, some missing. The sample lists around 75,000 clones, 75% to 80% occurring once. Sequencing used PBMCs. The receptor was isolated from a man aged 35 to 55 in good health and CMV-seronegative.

CDR3 amino acids: CASSFDRSVYGYTF. In DNA, the CDR3 is TGTGCCAGCAGCTTTGACAGGTCCGTCTATGGCTACACCTTC. V usage is TRBV7-9 and J usage is TRBJ1-2; D is perhaps TRBD1 (6 bases). The CDR3 loop spans 14 amino acids. Germline values: CDR1 SEHNR, CDR2 FQNEAQ (reference sequence). Trimming cost V 3 bases and J 4 bases, with 12 bases left between them.